The clone carrying this T cell receptor (beta chain) was seen only a few times. What it binds is not known. V was cut by 4 bases and J by 7 bases, with 8 bases left in between. The CDR3 is 12 amino acids. The germline CDR1 and CDR2 sequences are SGHNT and YENEEA. This record belongs to a study of spatial heterogeneity in lung cancer. On the study more broadly: Sequence detection consistently recorded a greater number of beta-chain than alpha-chain sequences. Raw-read counts averaged over ten per unique TCR and UMI combination.

Whole-study results and caveats: TCRs found ubiquitously expanded in tumor appeared in blood more at resection than at follow-up.

This sample's time point: blood at routine non-recurrence follow-up after resection. Frozen PBMC, nontumor lung or tumor provided whole RNA, which was sequenced unsorted. Each CDR3 protein gets one entry after TCRdb re-called the 5' RACE reads with MiXCR. This repertoire shows just under 45,000 distinct CDR3 sequences, 22% found once; its top ten account for more than 7%. The sequence came from a female donor with early-stage non-small cell lung cancer. The material sequenced was PBMCs, taken at follow-up. This chain links TRBV11-3 with TRBJ2-1; TRBD2 is a possible D gene (5 bases). The CDR3 sequence is CASSYRGNEQFF. The CDR3 coding sequence is TGTGCCAGCAGCTATAGAGGGAATGAGCAGTTCTTC.